This T cell receptor (beta chain) was found in a study of OX40 agonist ivuxolimab in advanced cancers. About the research overall: Patients undergoing dose escalation presented with hepatocellular carcinoma, melanoma, renal cell or head and neck cancer. Aged roughly 20 to 79 with a mean of approximately 57 years, they were around 79% male. Partial responses were observed in three patients, of whom one had hepatocellular carcinoma and two had cutaneous melanoma. Study-wide points: At 0.1-3.0 mg/kg, partial responders had clonal expansion among the lowest observed.

V was trimmed by 2 bases and J by 3 bases, leaving 5 bases between them. Germline CDR1 is DFQATT and CDR2 is SNEGSKA (reference sequence). The CDR3 consists of 11 residues. The protocol was immunoSEQ multiplex PCR, while the TCRdb copy is restricted to in-frame clones and leaves out a portion. This repertoire shows tens of thousands of clones, approximately 91% found once; its top ten account for around 0.4%. Concerning this clone: Its antigen is undetermined.

The J gene is TRBJ2-7, the V gene TRBV20-1; D remains unclear. This specimen consisted of CD4+ or CD8+ T cells sorted from blood, obtained in a trial of the OX40 agonist ivuxolimab. The receptor's source is an adult with an advanced solid tumor such as melanoma, head and neck, liver or kidney cancer. The CDR3 sequence: CSARLNYEQYF. In DNA form, the CDR3 reads TGCAGTGCTAGACTGAACTACGAGCAGTACTTC.